The 9 T cell receptor beta chains below were found in one sample sequenced in a study of T cell changes during pregnancy in multiple sclerosis. Assay used: immunoSEQ multiplex PCR; TCRdb lists only in-frame clones, some missing. Of 95,000 to 100,000 clones in the sample, about nine tenths were seen once. The specimen was peripheral blood, collected in the second trimester of pregnancy. The receptors were gathered from a female donor with multiple sclerosis, enrolled in a pregnancy study.

The V gene is TRBV2, the J gene TRBJ1-4, with 9 bases fitting TRBD1. This CDR3 has 15 amino acids. With V trimmed by 4 bases and J by 7 bases, 7 bases remained unmatched. Germline values: CDR1 SNHLY, CDR2 FYNNEI. CDR3 DNA: TGTGCCAGCAGTGCACAGGGGGCGCTAAGTGAAAAACTGTTTTTT. This codes for CASSAQGALSEKLFF.

This sequence joins TRBV28 and TRBJ1-1; no firm D call. With 5 bases removed from V and 10 bases from J, the gap between germline ends came to 23 bases. CDR1 is MDHEN, CDR2 SYDVKM, per germline. The CDR3 totals 15 residues. The CDR3 nucleotides read TGTGCCAGCAGTATCCCGGGCTCATCCATTAGCGGAGCTTTCTTT. Its protein product is CASSIPGSSISGAFF.

The J gene is TRBJ2-7, the V gene TRBV4-1; 7 bases match TRBD1. This CDR3 is 16 amino acids long. Losses at the gene ends were 2 bases for V and 3 bases for J; bases not matched to a gene: 10. Germline V gene data show CDR1 as MGHRA and CDR2 as YSYEKL. CDR3 DNA: TGCGCCAGCAGCCAAACTCCGGACAGGCTGGACTACGAGCAGTACTTC. This translates into CASSQTPDRLDYEQYF.

The V gene is TRBV7-9, the J gene TRBJ2-7; 7 nucleotides agree with TRBD1. Germline V gene data show CDR1 as SEHNR and CDR2 as FQNEAQ (reference sequence). Trimming at V came to 5 bases and at J to 5 bases, leaving 15 bases not matched to a gene. CDR3 length: 16 residues. In DNA, the CDR3 is TGTGCCAGCAGCCCGCCGACAGGGCCACTGAGAAACGAGCAGTACTTC. Protein sequence: CASSPPTGPLRNEQYF.

This chain connects TRBV28 to TRBJ2-3; tentatively, D is TRBD1 (6 bases). The germline gives CDR1 MDHEN, CDR2 SYDVKM. The CDR3 has 15 residues. Trimming cost V 6 bases and J 4 bases, with 17 bases left between them. CDR3 region: CASRAPGQIADTQYF. The CDR3 nucleotides are TGTGCCAGCAGGGCCCCGGGACAAATCGCAGATACGCAGTATTTT.

In its sample, this clone was seen once. The chain joins TRBV2 to TRBJ1-5, with TRBD1 matching 10 bases. Germline V gene lookup returns CDR1 SNHLY and CDR2 FYNNEI. V lost 2 bases and J lost 5; bases outside the gene matches: 3. CDR3 length: 15 residues. The DNA for the CDR3 is TGTGCCAGCAGTGAATGGACAGGGGGGGATCAGCCCCAGCATTTT. It translates to CASSEWTGGDQPQHF.

The chain combines TRBV19 with TRBJ2-1; 8 bases are a match to TRBD1. Germline loops: CDR1 LNHDA, CDR2 SQIVND (reference sequence). The CDR3 covers 12 residues. V lost 10 bases and J lost 10; bases outside the gene matches: 9. CDR3 protein: CATHQGAGEQFF. The CDR3 DNA reads TGTGCCACTCATCAGGGGGCAGGAGAGCAGTTCTTC.

The rearrangement uses TRBV4-2 and TRBJ1-1; 7 bases align to TRBD1. Losses at the gene ends were 0 bases for V and 1 base for J; bases not matched to a gene: 11. The CDR3 length is 18 residues. Germline CDR1 reads LGHNA; CDR2 reads YNFKEQ. As DNA, the CDR3 is TGTGCCAGCAGCCAAGATTCCCGACAGGGCCGAACGAACACTGAAGCTTTCTTT. Translated, it gives CASSQDSRQGRTNTEAFF.

J is TRBJ2-7 and V is TRBV7-8, with 8 bases that match TRBD2. The CDR3 is made up of 15 amino acids. From germline, CDR1 is SGHVS and CDR2 FQNEAQ. V lost 4 bases to trimming and J lost 2 bases; unmatched junction nucleotides: 7. The CDR3 loop is CASSSTLAGAYEQYF. The CDR3 DNA reads TGTGCCAGCAGCTCCACTCTAGCGGGTGCCTACGAGCAGTACTTC.